The 30 T cell receptor beta chains given below trace back to one sample, sequenced in a study of CXCR3-negative and CXCR3-positive naive CD8 T cells. In preparing the TRB cDNA libraries, 5' RACE with UMI labels was used. After re-calling the 5' RACE reads, TCRdb lists one entry per CDR3 protein, DNA absent. This sample contains roughly 40,000 distinct CDR3 sequences. Sequenced input: memory CD8+ T cells from blood. The source is a human donor in good health. Some clones in this sample may be carry-over from other donors' samples.

The chain couples TRBV12-3 or TRBV12-4 to TRBJ2-7. CDR3 length equals 12 residues. CDR3 sequence reads: CASRGMGNEQYF.

The rearrangement joins TRBV28 to TRBJ2-1; lacking DNA, the TRBD2 call made by TCRdb goes unchecked. CDR1 is MDHEN, CDR2 SYDVKM, per germline. The CDR3 sequence is 19 residues long. Here the CDR3 reads CASSTSLLSGTSGNNEQFF.

The V call is TRBV2, the J call TRBJ1-1. Germline CDR1 is SNHLY and CDR2 is FYNNEI. The CDR3 has 12 residues. This CDR3 reads CASDRRNTEAFF.

The chain joins TRBV6-4 to TRBJ2-2; absent DNA, TCRdb's TRBD2 call cannot be checked. The CDR3 spans 16 residues. From germline, CDR1 is MRHNA and CDR2 SNTAGT. CDR3 sequence: CASSEDPGLVPGELFF.

This chain connects TRBV12-3 or TRBV12-4 to TRBJ1-2; the D gene TCRdb calls, TRBD1, cannot be checked with no DNA. The CDR3 loop spans 14 amino acids. The CDR3: CASSEITGYDGYTF.

The chain carries TRBV20-1 and TRBJ2-7. This CDR3 is 12 amino acids long. Germline CDR1 reads DFQATT; CDR2 reads SNEGSKA (reference sequence). CDR3 region: CSARGSSYEQYF.

V is TRBV4-2 and J is TRBJ1-1. The length of the CDR3 is 15 residues. Looked up from germline, CDR1 is LGHNA and CDR2 is YNFKEQ. This chain's CDR3 is CASSHLGGANTEAFF.

J is TRBJ2-1 and V is TRBV29-1. Germline V gene sequence: CDR1 SQVTM, CDR2 ANQGSEA. The CDR3 covers 12 residues. Here the CDR3 reads CSVEWRYNEQFF.

V is TRBV12-3 or TRBV12-4 and J is TRBJ2-2. The CDR3 loop spans 16 amino acids. The CDR3 here is CASSLLASTNTGELFF.

This chain connects TRBV9 to TRBJ2-1; TCRdb's D call of TRBD2 is untestable without DNA. This CDR3 is built from 18 residues. Germline V gene data show CDR1 as SGDLS and CDR2 as YYNGEE. CDR3: CASSVAQSGGLPDNEQFF.

This clonotype shows up as medium-sized by frequency. The V call is TRBV11-2, the J call TRBJ2-5; TCRdb proposes TRBD1, but this gene call is untestable without DNA. The CDR3 totals 16 residues. From germline, CDR1 is SGHAT and CDR2 FQNNGV. CDR3 loop: CASSLARGDPSETQYF.

This chain joins TRBV29-1 and TRBJ2-1; TCRdb's assignment of TRBD2 cannot be checked, as there is no DNA. CDR1 and CDR2 (germline): SQVTM, ANQGSEA. The CDR3 covers 13 residues. CDR3 in amino acids: CSVELDYSNEQFF.

This chain connects TRBV29-1 to TRBJ2-7. Germline V gene sequence: CDR1 SQVTM, CDR2 ANQGSEA. This CDR3 is built from 11 residues. CDR3 protein: CSVESNYEQYF.

CDR3 residues: CSVESPLAQTQYF. The chain carries TRBV29-1 and TRBJ2-5; lacking DNA, the TRBD2 call made by TCRdb goes unchecked. The CDR3 is 13 residues long. The germline V gene has CDR1 SQVTM and CDR2 ANQGSEA. Complete variable domain (other parts from reference TRBV29-1 and TRBJ2-5): SAVISQKPSRDICQRGTSLTIQCQVDSQVTMMFWYRQQPGQSLTLIATANQGSEATYESGFVIDKFPISRPNLTFSTLTVSNMSPEDSSIYLCSVESPLAQTQYFGPGTRLLVL.

The rearrangement links TRBV4-1 to TRBJ1-1. This CDR3 has 15 amino acids. The germline CDR1 and CDR2 sequences are MGHRA and YSYEKL. The CDR3 protein is CASSPATSLNTEAFF.

The chain uses TRBV7-9 and TRBJ1-2. Germline V gene lookup returns CDR1 SEHNR and CDR2 FQNEAQ (reference sequence). The CDR3 length is 11 residues. This CDR3 is CASSAAHGYTF.

This sequence joins TRBV23-1 and TRBJ1-5. TRBV23-1 is annotated as an ORF whose role is uncertain. The CDR3 runs 15 residues. The CDR3 here is CASRNKRNSNQPQHF.

The V and J genes are TRBV5-1 and TRBJ2-3; no DNA is available, so the TRBD1 call from TCRdb remains unchecked. The CDR3 is made up of 14 amino acids. Germline loops: CDR1 SGHRS, CDR2 YFSETQ. The CDR3 is CASSPRDVADTQYF.

The chain is built from TRBV6-2 or TRBV6-3 and TRBJ1-2; without DNA, the TCRdb call of TRBD1 cannot be checked. CDR1 and CDR2 from the germline V gene are MNHEY and SVGEGT. The CDR3 is 16 residues long. CDR3 amino acids: CASSNRGRPLNYGYTF.

The chain has TRBV20-1 and TRBJ2-5; the D call from TCRdb, TRBD2, cannot be confirmed without DNA. The CDR3 loop spans 11 amino acids. Germline CDR1 is DFQATT and CDR2 is SNEGSKA (reference sequence). CDR3 protein: CSAGGEGTQYF.

The gene calls are TRBV7-7 and TRBJ2-5; TCRdb's D call of TRBD1 is untestable without DNA. The CDR3 is 14 residues long. Germline loops: CDR1 SSHAT, CDR2 FNYEAQ (reference sequence). CDR3 in amino acids: CASSPGGQGETQYF.

The chain combines TRBV20-1 with TRBJ2-7; TCRdb lists TRBD2, though no DNA is available to test this call. This CDR3 has 15 residues. Germline-derived CDR1 and CDR2 are DFQATT and SNEGSKA (reference sequence). The CDR3 region is CSAHLSSGGPGEQYF.

The chain joins TRBV2 to TRBJ2-7; lacking DNA, the TRBD1 call made by TCRdb goes unchecked. CDR1 is SNHLY, CDR2 FYNNEI, per germline. CDR3 length equals 17 residues. CDR3 amino acids: CASSDLRTGDYTYEQYF.

The gene calls are TRBV29-1 and TRBJ1-1; absent DNA, TCRdb's TRBD1 call cannot be checked. This CDR3 has 14 residues. Germline loops: CDR1 SQVTM, CDR2 ANQGSEA. The CDR3 protein is CSVRQGSQNTEAFF.

The genes are TRBV12-3 or TRBV12-4 and TRBJ1-1. This CDR3 spans 12 amino acids. This CDR3 is CASSLIGTEAFF.

The chain has TRBV6-2 or TRBV6-3 and TRBJ2-7. Germline loops: CDR1 MNHEY, CDR2 SVGEGT. The CDR3 runs to 12 residues. The CDR3 loop is CASGQGFHEQYF.

The rearrangement uses TRBV7-6 and TRBJ2-3. CDR3 length: 14 amino acids. CDR1 is SGHVS and CDR2 is FNYEAQ in the germline V gene. The CDR3 loop reads CASSFGEMPDTQYF.

The genes are TRBV11-2 and TRBJ2-7; the TCRdb D gene call, TRBD1, has no DNA to confirm it. Germline CDR1 and CDR2: SGHAT and FQNNGV. There are 13 residues in the CDR3. CDR3 protein: CASSLETGYEQYF.

This rearrangement joins TRBV14 to TRBJ2-2. The CDR3 is 14 residues long. CDR1 SGHDN and CDR2 FVKESK come from the germline V gene. The CDR3 spells CASSQDQNTGELFF.

The genes are TRBV11-2 and TRBJ2-7; lacking DNA, the TRBD2 call made by TCRdb goes unchecked. Germline lookup yields CDR1 SGHAT and CDR2 FQNNGV. This CDR3 spans 18 amino acids. This CDR3 is CASSSRTSGGASSYEQYF.